These 13 T cell receptor beta chains share one sample of origin, sequenced in a study of Graves' ophthalmopathy and Graves' hyperthyroidism. Investigators amplified TCR beta CDR3 regions from RNA transcripts. In the first round, RT-PCR was carried out with HTBI primers, and a multiplex PCR formed the second round. Each CDR3 protein gets one entry after TCRdb re-called the multiplex PCR reads with MiXCR. The sample consists of 300,000 to 450,000 distinct CDR3 sequences, approximately 18% of them appearing once. Sequencing was done on a sample of peripheral blood. The receptors here all came from an adult woman with stable Graves' hyperthyroidism.

The table lists this clonotype with many counts. The rearrangement joins TRBV30 to TRBJ1-3; 8 bases map to TRBD1. J lost 7 bases, V lost 3 bases, and 2 bases had no gene match. The germline gives CDR1 GTSNPN, CDR2 SVGIG (reference sequence). The CDR3 runs to 12 residues. The chain's CDR3 is CAWSRGPNTIYF. DNA for the CDR3: TGTGCCTGGAGCAGGGGGCCCAACACCATATATTTT.

The table lists this clonotype with many counts. The J gene is TRBJ2-3, the V gene TRBV28, with TRBD2 as a possible D gene (6 bases). Germline V gives CDR1 MDHEN, CDR2 SYDVKM. Trimming shortened V by 8 bases and J by 2 bases, and 14 bases separated the two germline ends. The CDR3 has 14 residues. CDR3 in amino acids: CASSGTEDTDTQYF. DNA for the CDR3: TGTGCCAGCTCCGGGACTGAAGACACAGATACGCAGTATTTT.

The rearrangement joins TRBV4-1 to TRBJ2-7; D is unclear. The CDR3 contains 14 residues. Germline V lookup: CDR1 MGHRA, CDR2 YSYEKL. Deletions cut 1 base from V and 2 bases from J, with 9 bases between. This CDR3 is CASSQVRSPYEQYF. The DNA for the CDR3 is TGCGCCAGCAGCCAAGTTCGAAGCCCCTACGAGCAGTACTTC.

The V and J genes are TRBV4-1 and TRBJ1-1; no reliable D call. CDR3 length equals 12 residues. The V gene lost 6 bases and the J gene lost 0 bases, with 5 bases spanning the gap. CDR1 is MGHRA, CDR2 YSYEKL, per germline. The CDR3 DNA sequence: TGCGCCAGCAGACACTTGAACACTGAAGCTTTCTTT. This sequence encodes CASRHLNTEAFF.

There are many counts of this clonotype. The chain couples TRBV19 to TRBJ1-1; TRBD1 matches at 7 bases. Germline V gives CDR1 LNHDA, CDR2 SQIVND (reference sequence). The CDR3 sequence is 13 residues long. Trimming cost V 4 bases and J 4 bases; bases outside gene matches: 3. Here the CDR3 DNA reads TGTGCCAGTAGTAGGACAGGAAGCACTGAAGCTTTCTTT. Encoded protein: CASSRTGSTEAFF.

This clonotype has just a few counts. This sequence joins TRBV9 and TRBJ2-2; 10 bases fit TRBD2. This CDR3 comprises 16 residues. CDR1 and CDR2 (germline): SGDLS, YYNGEE. The trim removed 5 bases at V and 0 bases at J, leaving 4 bases unmatched. CDR3 nucleotides: TGTGCCAGCAGTTCTAGCGGGAGCTCGAACACCGGGGAGCTGTTTTTT. This encodes CASSSSGSSNTGELFF.

This clonotype was observed a few times. The chain links TRBV4-1 to TRBJ2-5, with 8 bases matching TRBD2. Germline CDR1 is MGHRA and CDR2 is YSYEKL. The CDR3 is made up of 14 amino acids. The J segment lost 10 bases and the V segment lost 4 bases, leaving 11 bases of the junction unmatched. Here the CDR3 DNA reads TGCGCCAGCAGCCCTGGACTAGCAGAGAGACGCCAGTACTTC. As protein: CASSPGLAERRQYF.

This clonotype was detected a few times. Since a much larger clone is just one base distant, this may be a read error. The rearrangement joins TRBV7-2 to TRBJ1-5; D gene ambiguous. This CDR3 region has 13 residues. The germline V gene encodes CDR1 SGHTA and CDR2 FQGNSA. The CDR3 region is CASSLEGNQPKHF. CDR3 DNA: TGTGCCAGCAGCTTAGAGGGCAATCAGCCCAAGCATTTT.

The chain uses TRBV12-3 or TRBV12-4 and TRBJ1-5, with 9 bases aligning to TRBD1. V dropped 1 base and J dropped 4; count of bases not matched to a gene: 8. The CDR3 runs to 17 residues. CDR3 amino acids: CASSLVPGTGYNQPQHF. DNA for the CDR3: TGTGCCAGCAGTTTAGTACCCGGGACAGGGTATAATCAGCCCCAGCATTTT.

This sequence joins TRBV4-1 and TRBJ2-5; D uncertain. The length of the CDR3 is 15 residues. Germline lookup yields CDR1 MGHRA and CDR2 YSYEKL. V lost 4 bases and J 4 bases, leaving 16 bases between the germline ends. CDR3 sequence reads: CASSRPGPLGETQYF. The CDR3 region has the DNA TGCGCCAGCAGCCGGCCCGGCCCTCTCGGAGAGACCCAGTACTTC.

This clonotype was recorded at least ten times. As DNA, the CDR3 is TGTGCCTGGAGCGCCGGGACAGGGGGAGACTATGGCTACACCTTC. Amino acid sequence: CAWSAGTGGDYGYTF. The J gene is TRBJ1-2, the V gene TRBV30, with 11 bases identical to TRBD1. The germline gives CDR1 GTSNPN, CDR2 SVGIG (reference sequence). The ends lost 3 bases at V and 3 bases at J; junction bases unmatched: 6. The CDR3 has 15 amino acids.

The gene calls are TRBV6-1 and TRBJ2-7, with D perhaps TRBD2 (6 bases). Trimming took off 0 bases at V and 1 base at J, with 13 bases between the two ends. Germline V gene data show CDR1 as MNHNS and CDR2 as SASEGT. The CDR3 has 16 amino acids. CDR3 residues: CASSEAWGGFSYEQYF. For the CDR3, the DNA is TGTGCCAGCAGTGAAGCGTGGGGAGGATTTTCCTACGAGCAGTACTTC.

The CDR3 sequence: CASSSGLSGYEQYF. CDR3 coding DNA: TGTGCCAGCTCCTCCGGATTGAGTGGCTACGAGCAGTACTTC. V usage is TRBV18 and J usage is TRBJ2-7; D remains unclear. V was pared by 6 bases and J by 3 bases, with 15 bases between. Germline V CDR1 and CDR2: KGHSH, LQKENI. The CDR3 is made up of 14 amino acids.